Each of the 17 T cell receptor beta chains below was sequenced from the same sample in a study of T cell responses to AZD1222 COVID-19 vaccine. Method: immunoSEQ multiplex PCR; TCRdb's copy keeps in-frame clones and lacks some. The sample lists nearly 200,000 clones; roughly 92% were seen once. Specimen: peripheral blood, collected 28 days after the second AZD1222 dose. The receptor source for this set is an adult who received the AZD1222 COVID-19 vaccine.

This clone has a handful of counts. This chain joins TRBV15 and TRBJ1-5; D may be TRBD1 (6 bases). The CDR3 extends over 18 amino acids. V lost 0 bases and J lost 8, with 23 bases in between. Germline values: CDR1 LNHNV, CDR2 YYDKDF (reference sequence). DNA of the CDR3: TGTGCCACCAGCAGAGATCATGTCGGCAGGGGAGGTTTAGAGCCCCAGCATTTT. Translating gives CATSRDHVGRGGLEPQHF.

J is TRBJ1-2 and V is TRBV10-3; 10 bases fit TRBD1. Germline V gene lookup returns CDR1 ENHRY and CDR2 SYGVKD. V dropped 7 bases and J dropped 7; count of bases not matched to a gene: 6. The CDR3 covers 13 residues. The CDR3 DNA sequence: TGTGCCATCATGACAGGGGGCAGCGGTGGCTACACCTTC. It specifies CAIMTGGSGGYTF.

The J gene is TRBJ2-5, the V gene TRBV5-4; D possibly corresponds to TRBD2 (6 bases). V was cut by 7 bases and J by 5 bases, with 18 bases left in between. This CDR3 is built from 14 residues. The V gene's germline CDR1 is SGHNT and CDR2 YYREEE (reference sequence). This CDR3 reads CASGRSGGMETQYF. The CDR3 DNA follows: TGTGCCAGCGGACGTAGCGGCGGAATGGAGACCCAGTACTTC.

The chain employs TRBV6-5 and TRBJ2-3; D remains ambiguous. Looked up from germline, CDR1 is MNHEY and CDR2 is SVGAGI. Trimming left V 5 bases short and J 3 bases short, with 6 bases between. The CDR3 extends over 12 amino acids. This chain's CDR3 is CASSPITDTQYF. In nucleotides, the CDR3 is TGTGCCAGCAGTCCCATAACAGATACGCAGTATTTT.

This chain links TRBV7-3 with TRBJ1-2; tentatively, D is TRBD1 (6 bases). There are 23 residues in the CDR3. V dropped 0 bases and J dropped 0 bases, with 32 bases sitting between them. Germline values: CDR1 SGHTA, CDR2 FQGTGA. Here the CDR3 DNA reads TGTGCCAGCAGCTTAACTCTCCTTCTACCGACCTCGGACAGCTCCATAGCTAACTATGGCTACACCTTC. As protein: CASSLTLLLPTSDSSIANYGYTF.

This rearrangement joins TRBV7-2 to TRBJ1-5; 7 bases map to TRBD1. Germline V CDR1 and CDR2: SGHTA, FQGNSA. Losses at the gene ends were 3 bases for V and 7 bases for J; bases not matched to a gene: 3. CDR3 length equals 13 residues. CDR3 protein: CASSFARGQPQHF. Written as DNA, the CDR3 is TGTGCCAGCAGCTTTGCCAGGGGGCAGCCCCAGCATTTT.

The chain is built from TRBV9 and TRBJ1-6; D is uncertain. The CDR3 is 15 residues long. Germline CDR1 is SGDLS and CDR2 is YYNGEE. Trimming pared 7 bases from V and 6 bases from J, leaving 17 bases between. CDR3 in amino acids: CASATASEPNSPLHF. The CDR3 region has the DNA TGTGCCAGCGCGACTGCCTCGGAGCCTAATTCACCCCTCCACTTT.

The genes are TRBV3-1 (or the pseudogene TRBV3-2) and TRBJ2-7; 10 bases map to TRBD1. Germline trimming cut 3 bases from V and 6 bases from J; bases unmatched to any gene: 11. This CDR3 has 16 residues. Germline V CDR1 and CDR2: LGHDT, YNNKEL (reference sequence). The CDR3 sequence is CASSQVPGQGTSEQYF. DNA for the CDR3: TGTGCCAGCAGCCAGGTACCGGGACAGGGGACTTCCGAGCAGTACTTC.

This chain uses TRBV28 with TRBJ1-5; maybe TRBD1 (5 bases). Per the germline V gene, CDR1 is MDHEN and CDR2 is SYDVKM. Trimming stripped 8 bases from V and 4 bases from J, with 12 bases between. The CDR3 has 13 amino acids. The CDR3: CASAGRGNQPQHF. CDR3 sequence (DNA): TGTGCCAGCGCGGGGAGGGGAAATCAGCCCCAGCATTTT.

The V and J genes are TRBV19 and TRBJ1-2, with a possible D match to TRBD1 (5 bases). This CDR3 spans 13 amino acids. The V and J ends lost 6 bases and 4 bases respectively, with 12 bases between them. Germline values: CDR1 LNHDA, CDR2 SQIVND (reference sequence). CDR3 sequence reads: CASRAGVTYGYTF. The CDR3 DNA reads TGTGCCAGTAGGGCGGGGGTAACCTATGGCTACACCTTC.

CDR3 loop: CASSYGGESPLHF. DNA for the CDR3: TGTGCCAGCAGTTACGGTGGGGAATCACCCCTCCACTTT. The chain recombines TRBV6-5 with TRBJ1-6; no definite D call. Germline V CDR1 and CDR2: MNHEY, SVGAGI. The CDR3 runs to 13 residues. Trimming removed 2 bases from V and 10 bases from J, with 9 bases in between.

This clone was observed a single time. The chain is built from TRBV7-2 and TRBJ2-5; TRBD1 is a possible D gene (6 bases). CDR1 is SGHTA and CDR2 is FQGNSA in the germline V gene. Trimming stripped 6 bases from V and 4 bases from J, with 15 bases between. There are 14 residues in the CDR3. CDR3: CASRYTGSPETQYF. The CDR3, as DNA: TGTGCCAGCAGATACACAGGGTCACCAGAGACCCAGTACTTC. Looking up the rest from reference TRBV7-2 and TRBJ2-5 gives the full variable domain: GAGVSQSPSNKVTEKGKDVELRCDPISGHTALYWYRQSLGQGLEFLIYFQGNSAPDKSGLPSDRFSAERTGGSVSTLTIQRTQQEDSAVYLCASRYTGSPETQYFGPGTRLLVL.

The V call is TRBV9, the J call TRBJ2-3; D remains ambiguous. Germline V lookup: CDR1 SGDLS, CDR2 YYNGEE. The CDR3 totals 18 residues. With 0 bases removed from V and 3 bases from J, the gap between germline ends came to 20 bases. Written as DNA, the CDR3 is TGTGCCAGCAGCGTAGCGGCGGTGGCTCGACCCGCTACAGATACGCAGTATTTT. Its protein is CASSVAAVARPATDTQYF.

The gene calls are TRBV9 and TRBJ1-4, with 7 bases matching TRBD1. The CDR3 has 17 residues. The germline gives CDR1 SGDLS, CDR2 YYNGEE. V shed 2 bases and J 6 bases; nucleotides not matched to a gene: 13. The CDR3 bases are TGTGCCAGCAGCGTGGGGGGACAGTGGGACGGGGATGAAAAACTGTTTTTT. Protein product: CASSVGGQWDGDEKLFF.

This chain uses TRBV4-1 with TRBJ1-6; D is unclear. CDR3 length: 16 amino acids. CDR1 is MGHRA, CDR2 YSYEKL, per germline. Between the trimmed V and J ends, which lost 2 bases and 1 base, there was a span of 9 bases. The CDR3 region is CASSQTGESYNSPLHF. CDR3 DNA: TGCGCCAGCAGCCAAACTGGAGAGTCCTATAATTCACCCCTCCACTTT.

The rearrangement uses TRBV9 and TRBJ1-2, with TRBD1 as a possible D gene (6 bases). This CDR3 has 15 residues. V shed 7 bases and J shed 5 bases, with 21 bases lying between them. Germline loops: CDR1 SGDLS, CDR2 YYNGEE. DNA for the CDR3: TGTGCCAGCGGGCCCGGGGGGCAATTTGATTATGGCTACACCTTC. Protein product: CASGPGGQFDYGYTF.

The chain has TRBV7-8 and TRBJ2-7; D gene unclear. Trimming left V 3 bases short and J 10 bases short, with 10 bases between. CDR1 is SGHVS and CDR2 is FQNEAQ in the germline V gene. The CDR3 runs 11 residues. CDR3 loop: CASSFRKSQYF. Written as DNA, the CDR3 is TGTGCCAGCAGCTTTCGAAAATCCCAGTACTTC.